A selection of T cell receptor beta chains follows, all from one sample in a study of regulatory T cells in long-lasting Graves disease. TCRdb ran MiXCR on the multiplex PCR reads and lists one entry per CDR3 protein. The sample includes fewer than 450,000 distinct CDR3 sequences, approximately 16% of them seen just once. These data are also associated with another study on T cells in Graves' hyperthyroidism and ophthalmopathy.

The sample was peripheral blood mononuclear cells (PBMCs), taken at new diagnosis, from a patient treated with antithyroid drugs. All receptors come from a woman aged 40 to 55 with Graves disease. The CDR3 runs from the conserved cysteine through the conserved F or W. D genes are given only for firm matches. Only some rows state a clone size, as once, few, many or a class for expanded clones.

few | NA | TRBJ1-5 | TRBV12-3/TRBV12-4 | CASSFWALTYSNQPQHF | TGTGCCAGCAGTTTCTGGGCCCTTACCTATAGCAATCAGCCCCAGCATTTT
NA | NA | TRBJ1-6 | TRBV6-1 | CASSGAGESPLHF | TGTGCCAGCAGTGGGGCCGGAGAATCACCCCTCCACTTT
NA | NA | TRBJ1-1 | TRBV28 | CASRSFTEAFF | TGTGCCAGCCGGTCTTTCACTGAAGCTTTCTTT
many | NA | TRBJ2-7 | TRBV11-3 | CASSLNQRDEQYF | TGTGCCAGCAGCTTAAATCAGCGGGACGAGCAGTACTTC
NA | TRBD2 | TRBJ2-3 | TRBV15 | CATSLGGLARDTQYF | TGTGCCACCAGTCTGGGAGGGCTAGCAAGGGATACGCAGTATTTT
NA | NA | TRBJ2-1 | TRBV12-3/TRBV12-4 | CASGFPGKGNDNEQFF | TGTGCCAGCGGTTTCCCCGGGAAGGGTAACGACAATGAGCAGTTCTTC
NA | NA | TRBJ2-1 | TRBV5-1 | CASSSPNRNEQFF | TGCGCCAGCAGCTCGCCAAACAGGAATGAGCAGTTCTTC
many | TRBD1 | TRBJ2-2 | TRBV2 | CASIRDRPLGDTGELFF | TGTGCCAGTATCCGGGACAGACCTCTGGGCGACACCGGGGAGCTGTTTTTT
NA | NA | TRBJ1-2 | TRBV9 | CASSTIPGTVNGYTF | TGTGCCAGCAGCACCATTCCGGGGACGGTCAATGGCTACACCTTC
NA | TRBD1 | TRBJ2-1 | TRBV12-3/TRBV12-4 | CASSKGQGVDNEQFF | TGTGCCAGCAGCAAAGGACAGGGGGTTGATAATGAGCAGTTCTTC
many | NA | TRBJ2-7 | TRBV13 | CASSAQGSGNEQYF | TGTGCCAGCAGCGCTCAGGGGTCTGGGAACGAGCAGTACTTC
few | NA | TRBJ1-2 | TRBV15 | CATSRARSHYGYTF | TGTGCCACCAGCAGAGCGCGCAGCCACTATGGCTACACCTTC
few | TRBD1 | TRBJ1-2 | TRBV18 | CASSPLAGGYGYTF | TGTGCCAGCTCACCACTGGCAGGGGGCTATGGCTACACCTTC
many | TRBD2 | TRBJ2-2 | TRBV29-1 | CSVKRDLNTGELFF | TGCAGCGTTAAGCGGGACCTTAACACCGGGGAGCTGTTTTTT
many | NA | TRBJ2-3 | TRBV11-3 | CASSLYGYGTDTQYF | TGTGCCAGCAGCTTATACGGGTACGGCACAGATACGCAGTATTTT
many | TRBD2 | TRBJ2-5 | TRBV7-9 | CASSRLAGDQETQYF | TGTGCCAGCAGTAGACTAGCGGGAGACCAAGAGACCCAGTACTTC
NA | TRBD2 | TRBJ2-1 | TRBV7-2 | CASSGSGLAGYGEQFF | TGTGCCAGCAGCGGTTCCGGACTAGCGGGATATGGTGAGCAGTTCTTC
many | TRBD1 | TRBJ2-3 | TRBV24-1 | CATSDPGTGEPDTQYF | TGTGCCACCAGTGATCCCGGGACAGGGGAGCCAGATACGCAGTATTTT
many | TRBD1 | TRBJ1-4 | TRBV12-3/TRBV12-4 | CAIAVTQGALITNEKLFF | TGTGCCATCGCAGTGACCCAGGGGGCGTTAATAACTAATGAAAAACTGTTTTTT
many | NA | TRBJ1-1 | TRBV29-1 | CSVVFMVMNTEAFF | TGCAGCGTTGTGTTCATGGTAATGAACACTGAAGCTTTCTTT
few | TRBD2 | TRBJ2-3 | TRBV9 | CASSVNPAGGTDTQYF | TGTGCCAGCAGCGTAAATCCCGCCGGGGGGACAGATACGCAGTATTTT
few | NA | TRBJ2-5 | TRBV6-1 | CASRGLAPEPETQYF | TGTGCCAGCAGAGGGCTAGCTCCTGAACCGGAGACCCAGTACTTC
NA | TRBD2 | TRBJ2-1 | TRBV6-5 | CASSYAGSGNTEQFF | TGTGCCAGCAGTTACGCAGGTAGCGGGAATACGGAGCAGTTCTTC
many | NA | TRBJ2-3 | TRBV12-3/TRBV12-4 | CASSSRKPRAFTDTQYF | TGTGCCAGCAGTTCTAGGAAACCCCGGGCGTTCACAGATACGCAGTATTTT
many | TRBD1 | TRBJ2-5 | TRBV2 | CASSVFRDRDF | TGTGCCAGCAGCGTGTTCCGGGACAGGGACTTC
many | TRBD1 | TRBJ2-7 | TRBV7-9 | CASSPPTGDRDYEQYF | TGTGCCAGCAGCCCACCTACGGGGGACAGGGACTACGAGCAGTACTTC
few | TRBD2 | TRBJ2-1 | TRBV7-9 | CASSSSQGLAINEQFF | TGTGCCAGCAGCTCGTCACAGGGACTAGCGATAAATGAGCAGTTCTTC
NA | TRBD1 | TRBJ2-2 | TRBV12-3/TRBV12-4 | CASSTGGSSGELFF | TGTGCCAGCAGTACAGGGGGGTCCTCCGGGGAGCTGTTTTTT
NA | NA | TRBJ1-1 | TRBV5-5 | CASSLAPSSTEAFF | TGTGCCAGCAGCTTGGCACCTAGCAGCACTGAAGCTTTCTTT
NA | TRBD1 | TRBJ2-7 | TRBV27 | CASSGGTGGTYEQYF | TGTGCCAGCAGTGGTGGGACAGGGGGGACCTACGAGCAGTACTTC
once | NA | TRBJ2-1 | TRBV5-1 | CASSLFVERGFGDEQFF | TGCGCCAGCAGCTTGTTCGTGGAGAGGGGGTTTGGGGATGAGCAGTTCTTC
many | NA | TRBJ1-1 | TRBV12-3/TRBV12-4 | CAVAGNTEAFF | TGTGCCGTAGCGGGCAACACTGAAGCTTTCTTT
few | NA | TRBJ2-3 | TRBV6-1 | CASNESPGDTQYF | TGTGCCAGCAACGAGAGCCCCGGGGATACGCAGTATTTT
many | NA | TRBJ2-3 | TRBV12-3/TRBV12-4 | CASSFGPGTRVYF | NA
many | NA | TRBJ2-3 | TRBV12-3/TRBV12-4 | CASTVGADTQYF | TGTGCCAGCACAGTGGGAGCAGATACGCAGTATTTT
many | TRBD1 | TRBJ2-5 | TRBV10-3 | CAIKGGQAWEETQYF | TGTGCCATCAAAGGAGGACAGGCGTGGGAAGAGACCCAGTACTTC
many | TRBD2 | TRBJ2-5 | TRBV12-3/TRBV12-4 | CASSFASGRGETQYF | TGTGCCAGCAGTTTTGCTAGCGGGAGGGGGGAGACCCAGTACTTC
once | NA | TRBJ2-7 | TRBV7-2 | CASSLRGTGPYEQYF | TGTGCCAGCAGCTTACGAGGGACTGGGCCCTACGAGCAGTACTTC